This T cell receptor beta chain derives from a study of T cell repertoires in cytomegalovirus infection. Germline loops: CDR1 MNHEY, CDR2 SVGAGI. Trimming took off 7 bases at V and 7 bases at J, with 11 bases between the two ends. CDR3 length: 12 residues. The study, taken as a whole, reports: CMV carriers having the relevant HLA were flagged by cumulative public TCR beta family frequency.

To note about this clonotype: Antigen unknown.

Each CDR3 protein gets one entry after TCRdb re-called the reads with MiXCR. The sample has roughly 800,000 distinct CDR3 sequences; 25% to 30% are singletons. The chain is built from TRBV6-5 and TRBJ2-1, with D perhaps TRBD2 (7 bases). The material was cultured CD8+ T cells from PBMCs, obtained from culture after CMV antigen stimulation. The sequence was collected from a human donor in good health (CMV status not recorded). Some clones in this sample may be carry-over from other donors' samples. The CDR3 DNA is TGTGCCAGCATGCGGGGGCCGAATGAGCAGTTCTTC. This translates into CASMRGPNEQFF.